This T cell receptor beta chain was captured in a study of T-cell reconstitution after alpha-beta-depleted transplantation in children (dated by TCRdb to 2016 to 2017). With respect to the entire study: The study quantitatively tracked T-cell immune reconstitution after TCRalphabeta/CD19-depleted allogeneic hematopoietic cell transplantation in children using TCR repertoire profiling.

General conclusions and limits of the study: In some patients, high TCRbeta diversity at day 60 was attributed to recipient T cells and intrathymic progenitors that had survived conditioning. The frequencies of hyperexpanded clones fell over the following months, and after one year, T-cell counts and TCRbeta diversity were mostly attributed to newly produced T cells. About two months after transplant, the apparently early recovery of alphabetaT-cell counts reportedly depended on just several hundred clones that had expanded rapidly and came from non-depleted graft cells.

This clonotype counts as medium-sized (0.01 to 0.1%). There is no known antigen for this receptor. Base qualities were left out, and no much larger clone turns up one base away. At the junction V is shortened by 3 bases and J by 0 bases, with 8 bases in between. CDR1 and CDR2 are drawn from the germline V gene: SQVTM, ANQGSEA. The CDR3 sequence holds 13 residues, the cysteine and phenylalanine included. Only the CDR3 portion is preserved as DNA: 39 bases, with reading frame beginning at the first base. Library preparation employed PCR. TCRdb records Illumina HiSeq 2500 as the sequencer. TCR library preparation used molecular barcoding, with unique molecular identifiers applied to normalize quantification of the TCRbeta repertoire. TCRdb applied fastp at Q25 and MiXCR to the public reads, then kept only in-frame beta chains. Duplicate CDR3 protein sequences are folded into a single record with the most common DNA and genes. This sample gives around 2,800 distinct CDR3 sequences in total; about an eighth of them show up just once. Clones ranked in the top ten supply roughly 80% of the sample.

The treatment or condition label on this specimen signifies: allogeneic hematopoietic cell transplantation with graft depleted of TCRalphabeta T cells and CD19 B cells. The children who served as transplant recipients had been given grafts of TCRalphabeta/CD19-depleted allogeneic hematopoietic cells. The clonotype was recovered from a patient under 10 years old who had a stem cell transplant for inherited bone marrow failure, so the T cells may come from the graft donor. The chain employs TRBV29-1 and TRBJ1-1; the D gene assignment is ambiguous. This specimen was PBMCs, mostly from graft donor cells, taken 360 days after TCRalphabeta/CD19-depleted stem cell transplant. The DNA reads TGCAGCGTTGACAGGTCCATGAACACTGAAGCTTTCTTT. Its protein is CSVDRSMNTEAFF.